The clone carrying this T cell receptor beta chain was seen a handful of times. What it binds is unknown. Sorted populations were all over 98% pure. The CDR3 has 13 residues. Germline trimming cut 7 bases from V and 4 bases from J; bases unmatched to any gene: 4. Per germline, CDR1 MNHEY and CDR2 SMNVEV (reference sequence). This sample stems from a study of beta chain features in type 1 diabetes. Whole-study results and caveats: Across all four CD4+ subsets, people with type 1 diabetes showed modestly shorter TCRB CDR3s.

Since all of the isolated RNA was reverse transcribed, expressed TCRB transcripts were what got sequenced. The data were produced by immunoSEQ multiplex PCR, yet TCRdb's version contains in-frame clones alone and is incomplete. Of 250,000 to 350,000 clones listed, 11% to 15% are singletons. The receptor was derived from a young man in good health. The chain uses TRBV27 and TRBJ2-3; 8 bases agree with TRBD2. Specimen: central memory CD4+ T cells from blood. CDR3 sequence: CASKRGMADTQYF. CDR3 sequence (DNA): TGTGCCAGCAAGCGGGGGATGGCAGATACGCAGTATTTT.